Listed here are 16 T cell receptor beta chains from one sample, sequenced in a study of T-cell memory formation after mild COVID-19. Using its own MiXCR run on the 5' RACE reads, TCRdb lists one record per CDR3 protein. The sample yields 560,000 or so distinct CDR3 sequences, roughly 17% seen once. Sequenced sample: PBMCs or a T cell subset sorted from them (not recorded which). The source of these receptors is an adult woman who had mild COVID-19 (a few samples of this study predate the infection). Cell type and time point are not known.

This clonotype was counted only a few times. The chain carries TRBV12-3 or TRBV12-4 and TRBJ2-7, with TRBD2 matching over 11 bases. CDR3 length: 14 residues. Unmatched junction bases numbered 5, after V lost 6 bases and J lost 4 bases. The CDR3 loop is CASRTSGKEYEQYF. The CDR3 DNA follows: TGTGCCAGCAGGACTAGCGGGAAGGAATACGAGCAGTACTTC.

This chain links TRBV11-2 with TRBJ2-1, with a weak D call TRBD2 (5 bases). The CDR3 runs to 16 residues. The V end lost 6 bases, the J end lost 2 bases, and 17 bases lay between the germline ends. Germline V CDR1 and CDR2: SGHAT, FQNNGV. The CDR3 coding sequence is TGTGCCAGCAGACCCATCGGGCGAGCGGCCTACAATGAGCAGTTCTTC. Protein sequence: CASRPIGRAAYNEQFF.

There are many counts of this clonotype. The chain is built from TRBV7-9 and TRBJ1-2; D is possibly TRBD1 (5 bases). V was shortened by 7 bases and J by 4 bases, with 22 bases between the two germline ends. Germline CDR1 reads SEHNR; CDR2 reads FQNEAQ (reference sequence). This CDR3 region has 16 residues. This CDR3 reads CASNHRDSPPFYGYTF. The CDR3 DNA follows: TGTGCCAGCAACCACCGGGACTCTCCTCCCTTCTATGGCTACACCTTC. The full variable domain, rest sourced from reference TRBV7-9 and TRBJ1-2, is DTGVSQNPRHKITKRGQNVTFRCDPISEHNRLYWYRQTLGQGPEFLTYFQNEAQLEKSRLLSDRFSAERPKGSFSTLEIQRTEQGDSAMYLCASNHRDSPPFYGYTFGSGTRLTVV.

This clonotype came up a few times. The rearrangement joins TRBV20-1 to TRBJ2-6; the match to TRBD1 covers 10 bases. CDR3 length: 16 amino acids. V shed 5 bases, J shed 1 base, and the junction held 5 bases outside the gene matches. From germline, CDR1 is DFQATT and CDR2 SNEGSKA (reference sequence). Here the CDR3 DNA reads TGCAGTGCTGCCGGGACAGGGGTTTCTGGGGCCAACGTCCTGACTTTC. It is translated as CSAAGTGVSGANVLTF.

There are a few counts of this clonotype. The rearrangement joins TRBV2 to TRBJ1-5; D might be TRBD1 (6 bases). This CDR3 has 16 amino acids. Between the trimmed V and J ends, which lost 4 bases and 5 bases, there was a span of 18 bases. Germline values: CDR1 SNHLY, CDR2 FYNNEI. The CDR3 protein is CASSAGGVGRDQPQHF. The CDR3 DNA reads TGTGCCAGCAGTGCGGGGGGCGTAGGGAGGGATCAGCCCCAGCATTTT.

The rearrangement uses TRBV5-1 and TRBJ1-1, with 7 bases matching TRBD1. V dropped 3 bases and J dropped 1; count of bases not matched to a gene: 3. CDR3 length equals 14 residues. Germline CDR1 and CDR2: SGHRS and YFSETQ. The CDR3 DNA is TGCGCCAGCAGCTCCGGGGACAGGAACACTGAAGCTTTCTTT. As protein: CASSSGDRNTEAFF.

This clonotype was counted only a few times. This chain links TRBV4-1 with TRBJ1-1; D is uncertain. Germline V lookup: CDR1 MGHRA, CDR2 YSYEKL. With 4 bases removed from V and 4 bases from J, the gap between germline ends came to 10 bases. CDR3 size: 13 residues. DNA for the CDR3: TGCGCCAGCAGCCCTCTCGGAGCCACTGAAGCTTTCTTT. This gives the protein CASSPLGATEAFF.

The CDR3: CASRTGRGGEQYF. CDR3 DNA sequence: TGTGCCAGCAGAACAGGCCGGGGGGGCGAGCAGTACTTC. The chain uses TRBV28 and TRBJ2-7, with TRBD2 identical over 8 bases. Germline assignment: CDR1 MDHEN and CDR2 SYDVKM. The CDR3 covers 13 residues. With 6 bases clipped from V and 6 bases from J, the junction kept 7 bases outside the gene matches.

V is TRBV5-6 and J is TRBJ2-3; no reliable D call. There are 15 residues in the CDR3. CDR1 SGHDT and CDR2 YYEEEE come from the germline V gene. Trimming removed 1 base at V and 2 bases at J, with 11 bases between. CDR3 loop: CASSLFRRPTDTQYF. The CDR3 nucleotides read TGTGCCAGCAGCTTGTTCCGTCGCCCCACAGATACGCAGTATTTT.

This clonotype was observed once. The genes are TRBV5-8 and TRBJ1-5; D gene unclear. There are 14 residues in the CDR3. Germline V gene data show CDR1 as SGHTS and CDR2 as YDEGEE. Trimming pared 2 bases from V and 3 bases from J, leaving 9 bases between. The CDR3: CASSLRTLNQPQHF. The CDR3 DNA reads TGTGCCAGCAGCTTAAGAACGCTCAATCAGCCCCAGCATTTT.

The chain combines TRBV19 with TRBJ2-1, with unresolved D. This CDR3 comprises 14 residues. Trimming removed 3 bases at V and 5 bases at J, with 11 bases between. CDR1 is LNHDA, CDR2 SQIVND, per germline (reference sequence). The CDR3 coding sequence is TGTGCCAGTAGTATCGCGGACCAACACAATGAGCAGTTCTTC. It encodes CASSIADQHNEQFF. Drawing the rest from reference TRBV19 and TRBJ2-1, the complete variable domain is DGGITQSPKYLFRKEGQNVTLSCEQNLNHDAMYWYRQDPGQGLRLIYYSQIVNDFQKGDIAEGYSVSREKKESFPLTVTSAQKNPTAFYLCASSIADQHNEQFFGPGTRLTVL.

The chain couples TRBV7-6 to TRBJ1-5, with a weak D call TRBD1 (6 bases). The CDR3 covers 13 residues. Germline CDR1 and CDR2: SGHVS and FNYEAQ. The germline V and J ends were trimmed by 5 bases and 7 bases, with 12 bases remaining between them. CDR3: CASSAGGRQPQHF. CDR3 nucleotides: TGTGCCAGCAGCGCCGGGGGGCGGCAGCCCCAGCATTTT.

The count of this clonotype is one. This chain uses TRBV11-2 with TRBJ2-7; D remains unclear. The CDR3 loop spans 14 amino acids. The germline CDR1 and CDR2 sequences are SGHAT and FQNNGV. Trimming took off 0 bases at V and 0 bases at J, with 6 bases between the two ends. DNA of the CDR3: TGTGCCAGCAGCTTAGACGCGAGCTCCTACGAGCAGTACTTC. Protein product: CASSLDASSYEQYF.

The chain employs TRBV12-3 or TRBV12-4 and TRBJ2-1; TRBD2 aligns across 7 bases. CDR3 length: 16 amino acids. J was trimmed by 8 bases and V by 8 bases; bases with no gene match: 18. The CDR3 bases are TGTGCCAGCCGAGTGGGGTCAGCCTGGGGGGGATATGAGCAGTTCTTC. Its protein is CASRVGSAWGGYEQFF.

This chain joins TRBV20-1 and TRBJ1-1, with 7 bases aligning to TRBD1. The CDR3 runs 14 residues. Germline CDR1 DFQATT, CDR2 SNEGSKA (reference sequence). V shed 5 bases, J shed 2 bases, and the junction held 8 bases outside the gene matches. The CDR3 DNA sequence: TGCAGTGCTTACCCCGGGACAGATAACACTGAAGCTTTCTTT. Translating it yields CSAYPGTDNTEAFF.

The chain has TRBV7-8 and TRBJ1-2, with TRBD1 matching 8 bases. V trimming: 3 bases; J trimming: 8 bases; junction bases outside the gene matches: 11. The CDR3 contains 15 residues. CDR1 and CDR2 (germline): SGHVS, FQNEAQ. DNA of the CDR3: TGTGCCAGCAGCTTTGATACGCAGGGGGCTGGCGGCTACACCTTC. Amino acid sequence: CASSFDTQGAGGYTF.